This T cell receptor beta chain was found in a study of blood T cells in healthy people across ages. Regarding the study as a whole: In older individuals, TCR beta diversity per million T cells was lower, falling roughly linearly with age. Aged donors had fewer naive CD4+ cells and lower diversity than long-lived donors.

Then a second PCR, running about 7 to 11 cycles, was carried out with a sample-barcoded 5' primer and a J-beta primer mix. TCRdb independently ran MiXCR on the 5' RACE reads; one entry per CDR3 protein. The table lists around 1,500,000 distinct CDR3 sequences, 42% of them singletons. V was pared by 6 bases and J by 7 bases, with 6 bases of the junction left unmatched. The CDR3 is made up of 13 amino acids. CDR1 and CDR2 (germline): SNHLY, FYNNEI. Comment on this clonotype: Its antigen is unknown.

This sequence was found in a woman between 18 and 30 years old in good health. The V gene is TRBV2, the J gene TRBJ2-1; the match to TRBD1 covers 7 bases. The sample comprised blood. This chain's CDR3 is CASRSDRENEQFF. CDR3 in DNA: TGTGCCAGCAGGTCTGACAGGGAAAATGAGCAGTTCTTC.